This TCR beta chain came from a study of shared clonotypes between healthy human individuals. The length of the CDR3 is 14 residues. From germline, CDR1 is SGHDN and CDR2 FVKESK. Trimming left V 9 bases short and J 4 bases short, with 15 bases between. Overall study results and limits: Though the depth was large, rarefaction showed that sorted-subset sequencing was incomplete.

Only in-frame clones appear in the TCRdb table, and some are missing; sequencing was by immunoSEQ multiplex PCR. This sample has about 2.3 million clones, with over 90% found just once. Of note for this clone: Its target is unknown.

Sequenced sample: naive CD4+ T cells from PBMCs. The subset is: CD45RA+ positively selected. This chain connects TRBV14 to TRBJ1-4, with D possibly TRBD1 on 5 matching bases. This clonotype was obtained from a man between 18 and 35 years old in good health. Some clones in this sample may be carry-over from other donors' samples. The CDR3 DNA follows: TGTGCCAGGGTGACCGGGACGGATAATGAAAAACTGTTTTTT. Its translation: CARVTGTDNEKLFF.